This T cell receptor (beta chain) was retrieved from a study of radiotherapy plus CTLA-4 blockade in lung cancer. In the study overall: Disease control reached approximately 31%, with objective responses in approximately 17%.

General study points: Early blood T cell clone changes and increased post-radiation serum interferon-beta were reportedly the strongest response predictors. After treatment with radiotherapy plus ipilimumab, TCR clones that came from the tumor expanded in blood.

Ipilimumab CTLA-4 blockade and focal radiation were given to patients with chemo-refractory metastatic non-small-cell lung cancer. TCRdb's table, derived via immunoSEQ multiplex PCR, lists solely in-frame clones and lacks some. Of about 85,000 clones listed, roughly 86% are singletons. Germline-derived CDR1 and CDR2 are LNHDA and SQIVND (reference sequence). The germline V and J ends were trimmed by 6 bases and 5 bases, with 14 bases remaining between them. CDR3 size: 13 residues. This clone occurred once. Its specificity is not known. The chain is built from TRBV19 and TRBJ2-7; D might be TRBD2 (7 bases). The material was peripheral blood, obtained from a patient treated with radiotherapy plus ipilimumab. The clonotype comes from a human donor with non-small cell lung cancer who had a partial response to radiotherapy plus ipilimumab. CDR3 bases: TGTGCCAGTAGCGGGGGGCGCGCCGACGAGCAGTACTTC. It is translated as CASSGGRADEQYF.